The subject of this entry is one T cell receptor (beta chain). Its antigen is not yet known. Base-call qualities are not available, and no considerably larger clone is one nucleotide away. Synthetic TCR analog templates were spiked into each PCR to estimate absolute template abundance from read counts. Using the immunoSEQ assay, TCRbeta CDR3 regions were amplified from genomic DNA with bias-controlled V and J gene primers. Rearranged TCRbeta segments were sequenced at approximately 20X coverage. The study's own analysis went as follows. Sequencing errors were corrected by clustering and CDR3s were annotated against IMGT to assign V, D and J genes. Downstream analyses used only productive TCRbeta rearrangements and left out out-of-frame or stop-codon sequences. Clonality was computed as one minus Shannon entropy normalized by the log of the number of unique productive sequences. Fisher's exact test with Benjamini-Hochberg correction, using a cutoff of adjusted p below 0.01, was how clones that differed between time points or between blood and tumor were identified. TCRdb's version of the immuneACCESS table is confined to in-frame rearrangements and falls short of the full clone set. An unresolved V gene accounts for under half of the shortfall where checked; the remainder is of unknown origin. The DNA gave D and trimming, while V, J and clone size come from that table. For this sample the table gives roughly 50,000 clones, of which less than 90% were detected only once. The top ten constitute about a sixth of the sample.

The sample comes from a study of PD-L1 blockade in urothelial cancer (dated by TCRdb to the late 2010s). For context, the study as a whole: All patients started therapy in the mid-2010s and received atezolizumab 1,200 mg intravenously every 3 weeks. About nine tenths of the roughly 30 patients were males with bladder-origin urothelial cancer, and about 65% of the roughly 29 reported a prior smoking history. Durable clinical benefit was achieved by nine patients and was not achieved by 20 patients. An ECOG performance status of 0 or 1 was recorded for the patients, and 0 to 3 prior chemotherapy regimens had been received by the patients. Over 28 patients had pretreatment blood TCR-seq, about 25 had at least one posttreatment blood collection, and about 25 had tumor TCR-seq. In the same patients, whole exome sequencing and RNA sequencing of pretreatment tumors were performed in addition to TCR sequencing. Blood samples were analyzed 3 weeks after the start of treatment (second dose) and 6 weeks after the start of treatment. An exploratory multi-omic analysis was conducted of the somatic, immune and clinical correlates of response to PD-L1 blockade with atezolizumab in urothelial cancer. Blood samples yielded a median of roughly 150,000 T cells and around 80,000 unique TCRs, with median clonality 0.080. Pretreatment tumor samples, along with matched peripheral blood serially collected before and after atezolizumab treatment, were subjected to TCR sequencing. Durable clinical benefit was defined as a progression-free survival longer than 6 months, and TCR features were additionally tested against progression-free survival and overall survival. General study outcomes and caveats: Because the sample size was small (n ≈ 27) and many exploratory analyses were performed, the results are intended to be hypothesis-generating. Among patients with durable benefit, tumor-associated TCR clones showed greater expansion in peripheral blood 3 weeks after treatment started (n ≈ 21, p = 0.022). Improved progression-free and overall survival was associated with having pretreatment peripheral blood TCR clonality below the median.

Relative to germline, V is 7 bases shorter and J is 7 bases shorter, with 16 bases between their ends. From the germline V gene (reference sequence), CDR1 is LNHDA and CDR2 is SQIVND. The CDR3 sequence holds 13 residues, the cysteine and phenylalanine included. Of all the DNA, just the CDR3 is kept, 39 bases in frame from base 1. The time point label, as the study defines it: pretreatment peripheral blood. A total of approximately 27 patients with locally advanced or metastatic urothelial carcinoma, treated at Memorial Sloan Kettering on a trial protocol, made up the cohort. Peripheral blood mononuclear cells were collected pretreatment and during treatment, with between 1 and 8 total time points obtained per patient. The Qiagen DNeasy Blood extraction kit was used to purify genomic DNA from total PBMCs and tumor samples. PBMCs were collected pretreatment and during treatment, and were isolated and stored as previously described.

Sequenced material: PBMCs, taken around atezolizumab (anti-PD-L1) treatment. The rearrangement combines TRBV19 with TRBJ1-2; TRBD1 could be the D gene, as 6 bases match. The receptor's source is a man aged 65 to 85 with urothelial cancer. This receptor carries the CDR3 CASTSGTSSGYTF. The base sequence is TGTGCCAGTACATCCGGGACAAGTTCTGGCTACACCTTC. Full variable domain (CDR3 extended with the reference TRBV19 and TRBJ1-2 proteins): DGGITQSPKYLFRKEGQNVTLSCEQNLNHDAMYWYRQDPGQGLRLIYYSQIVNDFQKGDIAEGYSVSREKKESFPLTVTSAQKNPTAFYLCASTSGTSSGYTFGSGTRLTVV.